This TCR beta chain is from a study of T cell repertoires in cytomegalovirus infection. Turning to the study itself: Recently identified HLA-C-restricted CMV epitopes were among the peptides used. Indications of both CMV infection and matching HLA type were provided by public TCR beta signatures.

This clonotype came up a few times. Antigen: not known. TCRdb redid the calling of the reads with MiXCR, one entry per CDR3 protein. The sample shows hundreds of thousands of distinct CDR3 sequences, approximately 31% of them seen only once. The CDR3 contains 11 residues. Germline-derived CDR1 and CDR2 are SGHAT and FQDESV (reference sequence). The germline V and J ends were trimmed by 7 bases and 8 bases, with 10 bases remaining between them. The rearrangement uses TRBV11-1 and TRBJ2-3; unclear D gene. The receptor was isolated from a human donor in good health (CMV status not recorded). Some clones in this sample may be carry-over from other donors' samples. The material sequenced was cultured CD8+ T cells from PBMCs, taken from culture after CMV antigen stimulation. This CDR3 is CASNDLGTQYF. CDR3 nucleotides: TGTGCCAGCAACGATCTGGGTACGCAGTATTTT.